Below, 10 T cell receptor beta chains from the same sample are listed, as sequenced in a study of OX40 agonist ivuxolimab in advanced cancers. Libraries were built with the immunoSEQ multiplex PCR assay. TCRdb's version of the immuneACCESS table is confined to in-frame rearrangements and falls short of the full clone set. An unresolved V gene accounts for under half of the shortfall where checked; the remainder is of unknown origin. This sample is represented by almost 85,000 clones; 89% of them were singletons. Roughly 0.2% of the sample is taken by the ten largest. Source: CD4+ or CD8+ T cells sorted from blood, taken in a trial of the OX40 agonist ivuxolimab. The receptor source for this set is an adult with an advanced solid tumor such as melanoma, head and neck, liver or kidney cancer.

The V gene is TRBV9, the J gene TRBJ1-3; D not certain. In germline, CDR1 is SGDLS, CDR2 YYNGEE. V lost 4 bases, J lost 0 bases, and 14 bases lay in between. The CDR3 sequence is 16 residues long. The chain's CDR3 is CASSSIPMSSGNTIYF. CDR3 bases: TGTGCCAGCAGCTCGATCCCGATGAGCTCTGGAAACACCATATATTTT.

The rearrangement joins TRBV27 to TRBJ1-4, with D possibly TRBD1 on 6 matching bases. This CDR3 region has 15 residues. Germline V gene sequence: CDR1 MNHEY, CDR2 SMNVEV (reference sequence). Trimming took off 5 bases at V and 7 bases at J, with 17 bases between the two ends. CDR3 DNA sequence: TGTGCCAGCAGTCCCTACCGGGACAAGATTGAAAAACTGTTTTTT. This codes for CASSPYRDKIEKLFF.

This clone has just one count. This sequence joins TRBV18 and TRBJ2-7; perhaps TRBD2 as D (6 bases). Germline CDR1 reads KGHSH; CDR2 reads LQKENI. Deletions cut 6 bases from V and 0 bases from J, with 15 bases between. CDR3 length equals 15 residues. DNA of the CDR3: TGTGCCAGCTCCGGTACCGGGAGTCTCTCCTACGAGCAGTACTTC. Protein sequence: CASSGTGSLSYEQYF.

The chain is built from TRBV7-9 and TRBJ1-4; 11 positions agree with TRBD1. V dropped 3 bases and J dropped 7; count of bases not matched to a gene: 4. The CDR3 consists of 15 residues. The germline gives CDR1 SEHNR, CDR2 FQNEAQ (reference sequence). The CDR3 nucleotides are TGTGCCAGCAGCTTCACCGGGACAGGGGGTGAAAAACTGTTTTTT. Residues: CASSFTGTGGEKLFF. The whole variable domain, remainder taken from reference TRBV7-9 and TRBJ1-4, is DTGVSQNPRHKITKRGQNVTFRCDPISEHNRLYWYRQTLGQGPEFLTYFQNEAQLEKSRLLSDRFSAERPKGSFSTLEIQRTEQGDSAMYLCASSFTGTGGEKLFFGSGTQLSVL.

CDR3 in amino acids: CASSLLGMISEAFF. The CDR3 DNA reads as TGTGCCAGCAGCCTATTAGGGATGATATCTGAAGCTTTCTTT. V usage is TRBV28 and J usage is TRBJ1-1; D call uncertain. This CDR3 has 14 residues. The germline V gene encodes CDR1 MDHEN and CDR2 SYDVKM. V lost 6 bases, J lost 6 bases, and 17 bases lay in between.

This rearrangement joins TRBV10-3 to TRBJ1-1, with D possibly being TRBD1 (5 bases). Germline-derived CDR1 and CDR2 are ENHRY and SYGVKD. The V gene lost 4 bases and the J gene lost 3 bases, with 6 bases spanning the gap. The CDR3 consists of 12 residues. The CDR3 here is CAISGGDTEAFF. The CDR3 nucleotides are TGTGCCATCAGTGGAGGGGACACTGAAGCTTTCTTT.

The chain recombines TRBV4-2 with TRBJ1-4; D is undetermined. Germline-derived CDR1 and CDR2 are LGHNA and YNFKEQ. The CDR3 has 13 residues. The V end was cut by 1 base, the J end by 8 bases, with 8 bases between. The CDR3 DNA reads as TGTGCCAGCAGCCAAGCGGGGAGCGAAAAACTGTTTTTT. This encodes CASSQAGSEKLFF.

The J gene is TRBJ2-3, the V gene TRBV2; 8 positions agree with TRBD2. The germline gives CDR1 SNHLY, CDR2 FYNNEI. This CDR3 contains 15 residues. V trimming: 6 bases; J trimming: 6 bases; junction bases outside the gene matches: 11. Here the CDR3 DNA reads TGTGCCAGCAGAGATAGCGGGGTGAATGGCGATACGCAGTATTTT. Protein: CASRDSGVNGDTQYF.

The gene calls are TRBV19 and TRBJ2-7; perhaps TRBD1 as D (7 bases). This CDR3 has 16 amino acids. Trimming stripped 3 bases from V and 4 bases from J, with 19 bases between. Germline lookup yields CDR1 LNHDA and CDR2 SQIVND (reference sequence). CDR3 coding DNA: TGTGCCAGTAGTATCGGAGGGGGCGCCTATCTGTACGAGCAGTACTTC. Translation: CASSIGGGAYLYEQYF.

This clone appeared once. This chain connects TRBV7-8 to TRBJ2-3; no clear D. CDR3 length: 13 amino acids. Germline V CDR1 and CDR2: SGHVS, FQNEAQ. Trimming cost V 4 bases and J 2 bases, with 7 bases left between them. The CDR3 DNA is TGTGCCAGCAGCTCGCCCACCACAGATACGCAGTATTTT. Residues: CASSSPTTDTQYF.